This T cell receptor (beta chain) comes out of a study of T cell repertoires in cytomegalovirus infection. Looking at the study overall: Based on public TCR beta signatures, there were indications of CMV infection and of a matching HLA type. The study's findings and limits: Pooled public TCR beta family frequency picked out CMV carriers with the relevant HLA. What dominated the ex vivo response were HLA-C-restricted CMV-specific TCR beta clonotypes.

This CDR3 is built from 12 residues. Per germline, CDR1 SGHTA and CDR2 FQGNSA. V was shortened by 5 bases and J by 6 bases, with 10 bases between the two germline ends. In TCRdb, the reads were re-called with MiXCR into one record per CDR3 protein. The sample lists 150,000 to 200,000 distinct CDR3 sequences; roughly 9.8% were seen once. This clonotype was recorded at least ten times. Its target is not known. The V and J genes are TRBV7-2 and TRBJ1-2; D gene unclear. The source of this sequence is a human donor in good health (CMV status not recorded). Some clones in this sample may be carry-over from other donors' samples. The sample taken for sequencing was PBMCs. The DNA of the CDR3 is TGTGCCAGCAGCCCCCGGTCGCATGGCTACACCTTC. It is translated as CASSPRSHGYTF.